This note documents a single T cell receptor (beta chain) sequence. This CDR3 contains 13 residues. The V and J ends lost 6 bases and 8 bases, in that order; junction bases with no gene match: 8. CDR1 is MNHEY and CDR2 is SVGAGI in the germline V gene. These data originate in a study of blood T cell repertoires in COVID-19. About the research overall: The United States, Italy and Spain supplied acute and convalescent COVID-19 samples. PBMCs, B-cell-depleted T cells, or T cells were the source of the cDNA or gDNA that made up the material.

Patients from Seattle were sampled longitudinally, starting during active infection. How the authors handled the data: Amplification with reference gene primers provided the estimates of nucleated cell counts. TCRdb keeps only in-frame clones here, not all; method: immunoSEQ multiplex PCR. The V and J calls and clone size are taken from that table; D and trimming were inferred from the DNA. The data contain about 180,000 clones, 80% to 85% of them singletons. This sequence was found in a woman older than 75 with COVID-19, enrolled during active disease. The gene calls are TRBV6-5 and TRBJ1-2; the match to TRBD1 covers 8 bases. Sequenced: peripheral blood. The CDR3 bases are TGTGCCAGCAGATTACAGGGGGTCCAGGGCTACACCTTC. It yields the protein CASRLQGVQGYTF.